This T cell receptor beta chain was obtained from a study of radiotherapy plus CTLA-4 blockade in lung cancer. This clone was counted between two and nine times. The repertoire was sequenced with immunoSEQ multiplex PCR; TCRdb's copy has only in-frame clones and lacks some. The sample shows 35,000 to 55,000 clones, 75% to 80% of them seen only once. This CDR3 is 15 amino acids long. The ends lost 3 bases at V and 7 bases at J; junction bases unmatched: 5. CDR1 LGHNA and CDR2 YSLEER come from the germline V gene. The V gene is TRBV4-3, the J gene TRBJ1-6; 8 bases match TRBD1. The TCR was taken from a human donor with non-small cell lung cancer whose response to radiotherapy plus ipilimumab could not be evaluated. This specimen consisted of peripheral blood, obtained from a patient treated with radiotherapy plus ipilimumab. The CDR3 loop is CASSQRTGRNSPLHF. CDR3 sequence (DNA): TGCGCCAGCAGCCAGAGGACAGGGCGAAATTCACCCCTCCACTTT.